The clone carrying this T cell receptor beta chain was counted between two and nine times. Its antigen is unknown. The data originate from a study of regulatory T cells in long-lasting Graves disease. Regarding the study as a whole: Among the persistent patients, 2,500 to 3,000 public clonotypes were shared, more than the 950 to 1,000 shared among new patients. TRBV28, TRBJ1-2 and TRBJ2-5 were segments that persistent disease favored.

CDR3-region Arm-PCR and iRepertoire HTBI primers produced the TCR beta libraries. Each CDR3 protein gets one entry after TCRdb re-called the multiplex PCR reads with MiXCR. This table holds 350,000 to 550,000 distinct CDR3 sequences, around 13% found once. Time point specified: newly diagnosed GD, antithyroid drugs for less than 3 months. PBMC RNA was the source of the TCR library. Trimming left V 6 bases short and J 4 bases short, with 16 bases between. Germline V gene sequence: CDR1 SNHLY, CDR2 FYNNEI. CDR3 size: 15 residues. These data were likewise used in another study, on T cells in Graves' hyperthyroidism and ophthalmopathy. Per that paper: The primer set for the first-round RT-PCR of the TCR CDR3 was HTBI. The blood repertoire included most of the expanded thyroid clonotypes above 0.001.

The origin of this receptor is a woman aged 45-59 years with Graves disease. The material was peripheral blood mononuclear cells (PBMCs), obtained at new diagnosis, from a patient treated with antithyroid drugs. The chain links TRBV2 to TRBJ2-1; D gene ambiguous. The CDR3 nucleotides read TGTGCCAGCAGCGATACTCCAAGGGTGTACAATGAGCAGTTCTTC. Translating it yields CASSDTPRVYNEQFF.